A single TCR beta chain is shown here with its context. Which antigen it targets is not known. No base qualities exist here, and no much larger clone lies one base off it. The V and J ends are trimmed by 4 bases and 1 base, leaving 15 bases between them. The CDR3 numbers 15 residues from cysteine through phenylalanine. The DNA shown is the 45-base CDR3, in frame from base 1. Sequences SGHRS (CDR1) and YFSETQ (CDR2) are obtained from the germline V gene. The data were obtained in a study of cytomegalovirus exposure and HLA in healthy donors (dated by TCRdb to about 2017). Describing the broader study: According to a later analysis, one platform produced both the 120 validation repertoires and the 700 or so repertoires of the first cohort. In addition to the first cohort of several hundred subjects, a separate validation cohort of approximately 130 different subjects was used. The study combined high-throughput TCR immunosequencing, statistical association of individual TCRs with disease status, and machine learning to predict cytomegalovirus infection status. The study aimed to test whether cataloging public T cell receptors could reveal signatures of past pathogen exposure.

Preparation of the library involved the immunoSEQ multiplex PCR assay. Turning to the authors' computational methods: To diagnose cytomegalovirus status from the catalog of TCR beta chain sequences, a statistical classification framework was built. In TCRdb, the immuneACCESS table is reduced to in-frame sequences with V and J assigned. These tables do not hold every clone; where another copy was compared, an unresolved V gene accounts for under half, and the others remain unexplained. The D gene and trimming were derived from the DNA, and the V and J assignments and clone size from that table. The table for this sample lists about 150,000 clones; about 88% of them were counted only once. The ten biggest clones cover 20% to 25% of the sample. Separate from the approximately 700-subject first cohort, the validation cohort of 95 to 150 subjects was the group to which the donors belonged. Overall study outcomes, separate from this receptor: The study gave a list of over 150 TCR beta chains associated with cytomegalovirus. In a later analysis, TCRs clustered in the first cohort were found to also tend to co-occur in the 110 or so validation repertoires, with about 93% of cluster scores above 0. Across donors, most TCR sequences were observed very rarely, whereas some public TCRs were present in many individuals. Cytomegalovirus status was reported to be diagnosed by the classifier with high specificity and sensitivity in both the original and validation cohorts. The validation cohort had no HLA typing available for a later analysis, so co-occurrence within that cohort was assessed over all 120 or so repertoires. According to the authors, the approach could potentially be generalized to other disease states and immunological phenotypes. In vitro tests confirmed that three of the cytomegalovirus-associated TCR beta chains recognize cytomegalovirus antigens.

The sequence is built from TRBV5-1 and TRBJ2-7; TRBD1 might be the D gene, on 5 matching bases. The source of this sequence is a man between 18 and 29 years old in good health and CMV-seropositive. The sequenced material came from PBMCs. The nucleotides read TGCGCCAGCAGCCCTGAGGATTGGACATCCTACGAGCAGTACTTC. This codes for CASSPEDWTSYEQYF.